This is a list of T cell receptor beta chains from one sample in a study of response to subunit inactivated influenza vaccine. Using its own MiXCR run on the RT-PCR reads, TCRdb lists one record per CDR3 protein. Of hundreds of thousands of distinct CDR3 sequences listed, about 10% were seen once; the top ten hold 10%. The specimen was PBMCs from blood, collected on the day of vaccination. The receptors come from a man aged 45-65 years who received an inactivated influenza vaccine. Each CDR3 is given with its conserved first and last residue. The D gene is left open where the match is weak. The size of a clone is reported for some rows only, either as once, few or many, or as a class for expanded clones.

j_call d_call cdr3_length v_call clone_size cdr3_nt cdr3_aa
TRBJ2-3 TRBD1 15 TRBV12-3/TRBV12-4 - TGTGCCAGCAGTTTAAAACAGGGGAAAACAGATACGCAGTATTTT CASSLKQGKTDTQYF
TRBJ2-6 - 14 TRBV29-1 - TGCAGCGTTTCTCCATCTTCTGGGGCCAACGTCCTGACTTTC CSVSPSSGANVLTF
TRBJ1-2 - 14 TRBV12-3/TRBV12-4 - TGTGCCAGCAGTTTCATACAGGGCTCCTATGGCTACACCTTC CASSFIQGSYGYTF
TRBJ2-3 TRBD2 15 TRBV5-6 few TGTGCCAGCAGCTTACTAGCGGGGCCGACAGATACGCAGTATTTT CASSLLAGPTDTQYF
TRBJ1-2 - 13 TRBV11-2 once TGTGCCAGCAGCTTAGGGCACGATTATGGCTACACCTTC CASSLGHDYGYTF
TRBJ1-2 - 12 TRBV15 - TGTGCCACCAGCAGATCCCACTATGGCTACACCTTC CATSRSHYGYTF
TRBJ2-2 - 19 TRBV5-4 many TGTGCCAGCAGCTGGGCTGCTAACCCAACACGACGCGGCACCGGGGAGCTGTTTTTT CASSWAANPTRRGTGELFF
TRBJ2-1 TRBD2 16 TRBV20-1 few TGCAGTGCCCCAGGACTAGCGGGGGGCCCCTACAATGAGCAGTTCTTC CSAPGLAGGPYNEQFF
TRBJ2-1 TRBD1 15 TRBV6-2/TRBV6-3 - TGTGCCAGCAGAGCACAGGACAGGGTCAAGAATGAGCAGTTCTTC CASRAQDRVKNEQFF
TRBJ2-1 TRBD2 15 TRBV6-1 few TGTGCCAGCAGTGATCTAGCGGGGGTTCGAGGTCGGCAGTTCTTC CASSDLAGVRGRQFF
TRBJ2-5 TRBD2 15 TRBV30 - TGTGCCTGGAGCACAGTGGGTAGCGGGAGGGAGACCCAGTACTTC CAWSTVGSGRETQYF
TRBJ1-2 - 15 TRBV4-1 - TGCGCCAGCAGCCAAGCAGGGTCCCTAAACTATGGCTACACCTTC CASSQAGSLNYGYTF
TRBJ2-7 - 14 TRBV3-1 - TGTGCCAGCAGCCAAGGGACACCTTCCTACGAGCAGTACTTC CASSQGTPSYEQYF
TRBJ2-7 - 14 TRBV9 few TGTGCCAGCAGCCCCCAGCTTTCCTCCTACGAGCAGTACTTC CASSPQLSSYEQYF
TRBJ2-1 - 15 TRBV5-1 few TGCGCCAGCACCCTGGCCGGGAGCTCCTACAATGAGCAGTTCTTC CASTLAGSSYNEQFF
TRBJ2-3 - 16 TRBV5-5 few TGTGCCAGCAGCGAACCGCGGAGGGCCGGCACAGATACGCAGTATTTT CASSEPRRAGTDTQYF
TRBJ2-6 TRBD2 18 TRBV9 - TGTGCCAGCAGCGAATTAGCGGGAGTATACTCTGGGGCCAACGTCCTGACTTTC CASSELAGVYSGANVLTF
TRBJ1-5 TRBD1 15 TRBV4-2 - TGTGCCAGCAGCCAGGAGGACAGGGGGATACAGCCCCAGCATTTT CASSQEDRGIQPQHF
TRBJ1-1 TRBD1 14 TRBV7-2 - TGTGCCAGCAGCTTAGCTGGGACAGGGACTGAAGCTTTCTTT CASSLAGTGTEAFF
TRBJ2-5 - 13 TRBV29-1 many TGCAGCGTTTTGGAGACTGTCCAAGAGACCCAGTACTTC CSVLETVQETQYF
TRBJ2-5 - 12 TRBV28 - TGTGCCAGCAGCCAGGGGAGGAAGACCCAGTACTTC CASSQGRKTQYF
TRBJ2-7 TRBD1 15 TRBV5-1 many TGCGCCAGCAGCTTGGGGACAGGGTCGTACTACGAGCAGTACTTC CASSLGTGSYYEQYF
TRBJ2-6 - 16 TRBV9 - TGTGCCAGCAGCGTAGGAGATGGAGGTGGGGCCAACGTCCTGACTTTC CASSVGDGGGANVLTF
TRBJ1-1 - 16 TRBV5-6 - TGTGCCAGCAGCTGGGGGATGTCGGGTATGAACACTGAAGCTTTCTTT CASSWGMSGMNTEAFF
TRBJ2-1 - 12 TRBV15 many TGTGCCACCAGCAGAGTACGCAATGAGCAGTTCTTC CATSRVRNEQFF
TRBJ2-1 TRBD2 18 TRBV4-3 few TGCGCCAGCAGCCAAGATGGAACGGGACTAGCGGGAGTGGATGAGCAGTTCTTC CASSQDGTGLAGVDEQFF
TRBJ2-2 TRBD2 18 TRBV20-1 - TGCAGTGCTAGAGATGGGGCTAGCGGGGGGACCTTAGGCGGGGAGCTGTTTTTT CSARDGASGGTLGGELFF
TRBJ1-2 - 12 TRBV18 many TGTGCCAGCTCACCCGGGCCCGAAAGCTACACCTTC CASSPGPESYTF
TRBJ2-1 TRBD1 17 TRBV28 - TGTGCCAGCAGACCGGACAGGGGGGAACCTATTGACAATGAGCAGTTCTTC CASRPDRGEPIDNEQFF
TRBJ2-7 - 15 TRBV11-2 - TGTGCCAGCAGCTTAGGACTTTACCGTATGAGCGAGCAGTACTTC CASSLGLYRMSEQYF
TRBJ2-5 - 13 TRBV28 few TGTGCCAGCAGTTTTGATAGGGGACAGACCCAGTACTTC CASSFDRGQTQYF
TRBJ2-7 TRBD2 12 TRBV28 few TGTGCCAGCAGTGGGGACTACCACGAGCAGTACTTC CASSGDYHEQYF
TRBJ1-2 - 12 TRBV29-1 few TGCAGCGTTGACATCCGGAACTATGGCTACACCTTC CSVDIRNYGYTF
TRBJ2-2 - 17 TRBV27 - TGTGCCAGCAGTTTACGTTTACAGGGGACTCGGACCGGGGAGCTGTTTTTT CASSLRLQGTRTGELFF